There are a few counts of the clone carrying this TCR beta chain. This entry belongs to a study of blood T cells in healthy people across ages. V lost 4 bases, J lost 3 bases, and 5 bases stayed unmatched. Germline assignment: CDR1 SNHLY and CDR2 FYNNEI. The CDR3 consists of 15 residues. Primed by a sample-barcoded 5' primer and a J-beta primer mix, a second PCR proceeded for 7 to 11 cycles. TCRdb reprocessed the 5' RACE reads with MiXCR, giving one entry per CDR3 protein. Of roughly 1.6 million distinct CDR3 sequences in the sample, about 31% were seen once. The sample consisted of blood. The origin of this receptor is a woman between 25 and 40 years old in good health. The J gene is TRBJ2-3, the V gene TRBV2, with TRBD2 matching over 9 bases. CDR3 protein: CASSVATSGTDTQYF. The CDR3 coding sequence is TGTGCCAGCAGTGTGGCGACTAGCGGTACAGATACGCAGTATTTT.